The clone carrying this T cell receptor (beta chain) was picked up a small number of times. The data are from a study of blood T cells in healthy people across ages. Isolation yielded PBMCs, at least 6 million per sample, in every case. At least 5 micrograms of total RNA were extracted per sample. Then a second PCR, running about 6 to 11 cycles, was carried out with a sample-barcoded 5' primer and a J-beta primer mix. TCRdb ran MiXCR on the 5' RACE reads and lists one entry per CDR3 protein. Here the sample spans 1.6 million or so distinct CDR3 sequences, roughly 32% being singletons. Trimming shortened V by 3 bases and J by 0 bases, and 14 bases separated the two germline ends. Germline V gene sequence: CDR1 MGHDK, CDR2 SYGVNS. The CDR3 runs 17 residues.

The clonotype was recovered from a woman in her twenties or thirties in good health. Sequencing used blood. This sequence joins TRBV25-1 and TRBJ1-4; no clear D. The CDR3 DNA reads as TGTGCCAGCAGTGACTCCGTGCGCGGTGCAACTAATGAAAAACTGTTTTTT. Translated: CASSDSVRGATNEKLFF.